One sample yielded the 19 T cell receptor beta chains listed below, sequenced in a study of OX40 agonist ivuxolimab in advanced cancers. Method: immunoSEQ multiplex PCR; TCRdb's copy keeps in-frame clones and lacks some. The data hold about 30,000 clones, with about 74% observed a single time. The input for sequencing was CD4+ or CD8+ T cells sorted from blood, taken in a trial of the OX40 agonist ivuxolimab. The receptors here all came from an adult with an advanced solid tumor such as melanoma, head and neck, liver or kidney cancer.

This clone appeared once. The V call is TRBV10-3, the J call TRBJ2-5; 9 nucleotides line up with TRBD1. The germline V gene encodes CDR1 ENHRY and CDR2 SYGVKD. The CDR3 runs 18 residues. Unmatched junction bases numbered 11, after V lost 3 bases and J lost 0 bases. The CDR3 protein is CAISERTGGNLYQETQYF. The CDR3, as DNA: TGTGCCATCAGTGAAAGAACAGGGGGCAATCTATACCAAGAGACCCAGTACTTC.

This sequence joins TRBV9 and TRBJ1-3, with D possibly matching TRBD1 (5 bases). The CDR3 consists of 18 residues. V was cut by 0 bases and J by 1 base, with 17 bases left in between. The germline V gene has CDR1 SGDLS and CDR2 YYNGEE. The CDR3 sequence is CASSVEPQGGGSGNTIYF. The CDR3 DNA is TGTGCCAGCAGCGTAGAACCTCAGGGTGGAGGGTCTGGAAACACCATATATTTT.

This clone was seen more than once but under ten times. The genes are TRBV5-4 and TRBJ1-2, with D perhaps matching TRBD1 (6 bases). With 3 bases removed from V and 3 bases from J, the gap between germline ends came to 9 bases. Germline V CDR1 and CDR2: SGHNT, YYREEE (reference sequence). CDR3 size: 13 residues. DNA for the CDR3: TGTGCCAGCAGCTCGAACAGGGACTATGGCTACACCTTC. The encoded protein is CASSSNRDYGYTF.

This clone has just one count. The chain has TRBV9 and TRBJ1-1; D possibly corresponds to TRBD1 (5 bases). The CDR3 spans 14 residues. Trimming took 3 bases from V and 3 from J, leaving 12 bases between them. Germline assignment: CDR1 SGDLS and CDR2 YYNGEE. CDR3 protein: CASSAMTRDTEAFF. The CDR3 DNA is TGTGCCAGCAGCGCCATGACCAGGGACACTGAAGCTTTCTTT.

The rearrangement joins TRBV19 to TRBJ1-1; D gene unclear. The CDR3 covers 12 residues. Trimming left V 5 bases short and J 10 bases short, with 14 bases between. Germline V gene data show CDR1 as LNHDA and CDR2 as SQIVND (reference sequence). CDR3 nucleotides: TGTGCCAGTAGTGGATCCGGGTTTGTAGCTTTCTTT. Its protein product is CASSGSGFVAFF.

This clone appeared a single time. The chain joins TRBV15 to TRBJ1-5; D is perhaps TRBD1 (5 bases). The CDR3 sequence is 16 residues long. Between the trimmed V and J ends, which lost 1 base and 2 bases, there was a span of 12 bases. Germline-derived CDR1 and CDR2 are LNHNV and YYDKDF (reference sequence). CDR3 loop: CATSRGLGVGNQPQHF. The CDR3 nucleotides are TGTGCCACCAGCAGAGGATTAGGGGTGGGCAATCAGCCCCAGCATTTT.

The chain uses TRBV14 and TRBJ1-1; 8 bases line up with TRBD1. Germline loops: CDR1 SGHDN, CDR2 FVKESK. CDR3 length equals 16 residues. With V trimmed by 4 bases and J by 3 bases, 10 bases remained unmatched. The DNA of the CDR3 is TGTGCCAGCAGCCCGTGGACAGGGCTCTTGGACACTGAAGCTTTCTTT. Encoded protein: CASSPWTGLLDTEAFF. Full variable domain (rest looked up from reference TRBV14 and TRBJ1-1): EAGVTQFPSHSVIEKGQTVTLRCDPISGHDNLYWYRRVMGKEIKFLLHFVKESKQDESGMPNNRFLAERTGGTYSTLKVQPAELEDSGVYFCASSPWTGLLDTEAFFGQGTRLTVV.

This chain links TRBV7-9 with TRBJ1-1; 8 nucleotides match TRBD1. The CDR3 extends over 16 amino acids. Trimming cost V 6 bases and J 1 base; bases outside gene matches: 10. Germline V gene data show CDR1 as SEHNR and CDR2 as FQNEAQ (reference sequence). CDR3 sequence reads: CASRNTGGVRNTEAFF. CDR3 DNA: TGTGCCAGCAGAAATACAGGGGGGGTGAGGAACACTGAAGCTTTCTTT.

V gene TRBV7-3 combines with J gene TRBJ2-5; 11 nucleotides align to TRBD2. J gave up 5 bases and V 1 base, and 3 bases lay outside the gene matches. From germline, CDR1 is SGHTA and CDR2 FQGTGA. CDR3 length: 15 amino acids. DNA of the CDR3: TGTGCCAGCAGCTTAATCCCTAGCGGGGGGGAGACCCAGTACTTC. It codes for CASSLIPSGGETQYF.

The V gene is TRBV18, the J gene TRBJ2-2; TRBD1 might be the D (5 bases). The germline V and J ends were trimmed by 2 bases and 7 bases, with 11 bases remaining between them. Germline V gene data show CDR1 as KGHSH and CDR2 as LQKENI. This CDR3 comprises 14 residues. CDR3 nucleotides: TGTGCCAGCTCACCATCCAGGGTTGGCGGGGAGCTGTTTTTT. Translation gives CASSPSRVGGELFF.

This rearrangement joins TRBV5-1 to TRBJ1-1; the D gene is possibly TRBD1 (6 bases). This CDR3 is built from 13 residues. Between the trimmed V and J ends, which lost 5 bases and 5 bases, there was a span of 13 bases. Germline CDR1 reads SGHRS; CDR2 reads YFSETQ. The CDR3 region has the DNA TGCGCCAGCAGAGACACAGGGAGGACTGAAGCTTTCTTT. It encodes CASRDTGRTEAFF.

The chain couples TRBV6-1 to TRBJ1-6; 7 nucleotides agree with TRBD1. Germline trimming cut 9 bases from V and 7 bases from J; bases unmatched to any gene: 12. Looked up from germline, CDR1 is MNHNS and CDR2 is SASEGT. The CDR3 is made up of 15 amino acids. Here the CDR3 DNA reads TGTGCCAGTTCACTCCAGACAGGGCGGAATTCACCCCTCCACTTT. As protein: CASSLQTGRNSPLHF.

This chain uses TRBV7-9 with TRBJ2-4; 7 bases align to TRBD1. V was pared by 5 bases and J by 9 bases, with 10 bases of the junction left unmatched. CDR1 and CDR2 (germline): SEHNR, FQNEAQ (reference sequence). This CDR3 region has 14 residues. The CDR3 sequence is CASSPGQPGSIQYF. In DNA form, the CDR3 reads TGTGCCAGCAGCCCGGGACAGCCCGGCAGCATTCAGTACTTC.

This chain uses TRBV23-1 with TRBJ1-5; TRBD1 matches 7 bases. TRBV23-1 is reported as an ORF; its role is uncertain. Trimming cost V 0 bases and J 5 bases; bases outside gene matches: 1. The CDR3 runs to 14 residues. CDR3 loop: CASSQSGGYQPQHF. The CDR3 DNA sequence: TGCGCCAGCAGTCAATCAGGGGGCTATCAGCCCCAGCATTTT.

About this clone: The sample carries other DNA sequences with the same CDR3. DNA of the CDR3: TGCAGCGGGAAGACAGGGGGGGGGACCGGGGAGCTGTTTTTT. It codes for CSGKTGGGTGELFF. The chain couples TRBV29-1 to TRBJ2-2; TRBD1 matches 9 bases. V was clipped by 7 bases and J by 5 bases; unmatched bases: 8. The CDR3 contains 14 residues. Germline V gives CDR1 SQVTM, CDR2 ANQGSEA.

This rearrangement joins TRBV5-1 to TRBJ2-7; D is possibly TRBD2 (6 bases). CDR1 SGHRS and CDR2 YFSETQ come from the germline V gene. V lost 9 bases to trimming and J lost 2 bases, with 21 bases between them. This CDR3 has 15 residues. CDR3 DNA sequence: TGCGCCACTTCTCACGTGGAGGGAAGGACCTACGAGCAGTACGTC. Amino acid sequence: CATSHVEGRTYEQYV.

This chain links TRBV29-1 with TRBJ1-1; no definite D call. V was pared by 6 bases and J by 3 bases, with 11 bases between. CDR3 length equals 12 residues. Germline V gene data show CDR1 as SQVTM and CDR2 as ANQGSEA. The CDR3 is CSVRVFDTEAFF. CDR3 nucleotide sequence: TGCAGCGTAAGGGTTTTCGACACTGAAGCTTTCTTT.

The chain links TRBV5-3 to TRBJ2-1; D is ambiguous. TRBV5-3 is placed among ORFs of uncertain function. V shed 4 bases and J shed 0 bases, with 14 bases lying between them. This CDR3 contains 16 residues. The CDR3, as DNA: TGTGCCAGAAGCGAGGTAAACAACTCCTCCTACAATGAGCAGTTCTTC. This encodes CARSEVNNSSYNEQFF.

In nucleotides, the CDR3 is TGTGCCAGCGAACAGGGCTATGGCTACACCTTC. Its translation is CASEQGYGYTF. This chain links TRBV6-4 with TRBJ1-2; TRBD1 is a possible D gene (6 bases). Trimming left V 8 bases short and J 4 bases short, with 8 bases between. This CDR3 spans 11 amino acids. The germline CDR1 and CDR2 sequences are MRHNA and SNTAGT.